This is a list of T cell receptor beta chains from one sample in a study of CD8+ T cells in alopecia areata. Here immunoSEQ multiplex PCR was the method, and the copy in TCRdb shows in-frame clones only, minus some. Among 200,000 to 250,000 clones, around 65% were seen once, and the ten largest hold roughly 4.2%. The sample consisted of CD4+ T cells sorted from blood, taken at week 4, from a patient treated with tofacitinib. These receptors were collected from a human donor with alopecia areata. CDR3s include the opening cysteine and the closing phenylalanine or tryptophan. A D gene is named only where the DNA matches it firmly. Expanded clones are given a class, and other clones once, few, many or no size at all.

d_call: NA
v_call: TRBV29-1
clone_size: NA
j_call: TRBJ2-5
cdr3_aa: CSAARGVPQETQYF
cdr3_nt: TGCAGCGCGGCAAGAGGGGTACCTCAAGAGACCCAGTACTTC

d_call: NA
v_call: TRBV29-1
clone_size: NA
j_call: TRBJ1-2
cdr3_aa: CSVLSNYGYTF
cdr3_nt: TGCAGCGTGTTAAGTAACTATGGCTACACCTTC

d_call: TRBD2
v_call: TRBV4-3
clone_size: NA
j_call: TRBJ2-1
cdr3_aa: CASSQVRGTSGGPLFF
cdr3_nt: TGCGCCAGCAGCCAAGTTAGGGGGACTAGCGGGGGTCCTTTGTTCTTC

d_call: NA
v_call: TRBV6-5
clone_size: NA
j_call: TRBJ1-4
cdr3_aa: CASSRAGATNEKLFF
cdr3_nt: TGTGCCAGCAGCCGGGCCGGGGCGACTAATGAAAAACTGTTTTTT

d_call: NA
v_call: TRBV29-1
clone_size: NA
j_call: TRBJ2-1
cdr3_aa: CSATGSSYNEQFF
cdr3_nt: TGCAGCGCAACAGGGAGCTCCTACAATGAGCAGTTCTTC

d_call: NA
v_call: TRBV14
clone_size: few
j_call: TRBJ1-1
cdr3_aa: CASSQGQRILSEAFF
cdr3_nt: TGTGCCAGCAGCCAAGGTCAAAGGATCCTAAGTGAAGCTTTCTTT

d_call: NA
v_call: TRBV5-1
clone_size: once
j_call: TRBJ2-3
cdr3_aa: CASSLTGRADTQYF
cdr3_nt: TGCGCCAGCAGCTTGACGGGTCGTGCAGATACGCAGTATTTT

d_call: NA
v_call: TRBV5-1
clone_size: NA
j_call: TRBJ1-6
cdr3_aa: CASSLDILDNNSPLHF
cdr3_nt: TGCGCCAGCAGCTTGGACATACTCGACAATAATTCACCCCTCCACTTT

d_call: TRBD1
v_call: TRBV5-1
clone_size: NA
j_call: TRBJ2-7
cdr3_aa: CASRQGAGYEQYF
cdr3_nt: TGCGCCAGCCGACAGGGGGCCGGCTACGAGCAGTACTTC

d_call: TRBD1
v_call: TRBV2
clone_size: NA
j_call: TRBJ1-6
cdr3_aa: CASSEGQGRNSPLHF
cdr3_nt: TGTGCCAGCAGTGAGGGACAGGGACGGAATTCACCCCTCCACTTT

d_call: NA
v_call: TRBV30
clone_size: once
j_call: TRBJ1-1
cdr3_aa: CAWIFSRGNTEAFF
cdr3_nt: TGTGCCTGGATTTTCTCCAGGGGAAACACTGAAGCTTTCTTT

d_call: NA
v_call: TRBV9
clone_size: NA
j_call: TRBJ1-2
cdr3_aa: CASSVDGGPNYGYTF
cdr3_nt: TGTGCCAGCAGCGTAGATGGGGGACCTAACTATGGCTACACCTTC

d_call: NA
v_call: TRBV29-1
clone_size: NA
j_call: TRBJ1-1
cdr3_aa: CSVTWGSTEAFF
cdr3_nt: TGCAGCGTCACCTGGGGGAGCACTGAAGCTTTCTTT

d_call: NA
v_call: TRBV19
clone_size: once
j_call: TRBJ1-2
cdr3_aa: CASSPGHLTNYGYTF
cdr3_nt: TGTGCCAGTAGTCCTGGACACTTAACGAACTATGGCTACACCTTC

d_call: TRBD1
v_call: TRBV29-1
clone_size: few
j_call: TRBJ2-5
cdr3_aa: CSAQGQGWETQYF
cdr3_nt: TGCAGCGCCCAAGGACAGGGTTGGGAGACCCAGTACTTC

d_call: TRBD2
v_call: TRBV5-1
clone_size: once
j_call: TRBJ2-3
cdr3_aa: CASSITSGGSTDTQYF
cdr3_nt: TGCGCCAGCAGCATTACTAGCGGGGGTAGCACAGATACGCAGTATTTT

d_call: NA
v_call: TRBV7-2
clone_size: NA
j_call: TRBJ1-5
cdr3_aa: CASSFWGLYSNQPQHF
cdr3_nt: TGTGCCAGCAGCTTCTGGGGTCTTTATAGCAATCAGCCCCAGCATTTT